The clone carrying this TCR beta chain was seen a handful of times. Its antigen is unidentified. The sample comes from a study of T cell repertoires in cytomegalovirus infection. This CDR3 is built from 13 residues. The V end lost 6 bases, the J end lost 2 bases, and 11 bases lay between the germline ends. TCRdb re-called the reads through MiXCR, storing one row per CDR3 protein. Here the sample spans under 150,000 distinct CDR3 sequences, over 30% being singletons. V gene TRBV12-3 or TRBV12-4 combines with J gene TRBJ2-7, with D maybe TRBD1 (5 bases). The sequence derives from a human donor in good health (CMV status not recorded). Some clones in this sample may be carry-over from other donors' samples. Material: CD8+ T cells from cultured PBMCs, obtained from culture after CMV antigen stimulation. The CDR3 spells CASRRQLTYEQYF. CDR3 nucleotides: TGTGCCAGCAGACGACAGCTTACCTACGAGCAGTACTTC.